This T cell receptor beta chain was obtained from a study of STAT5B mutations in CD4+ large granular lymphocyte leukemia. The germline CDR1 and CDR2 sequences are SEHNR and FQNEAQ (reference sequence). The V end was cut by 4 bases, the J end by 3 bases, with 3 bases between. The CDR3 is 12 residues long. A note on this clone: No antigen is known for it.

Sequencing was at survey level. Data came from immunoSEQ multiplex PCR; TCRdb stores just in-frame clones and leaves some out. The data show more than 30,000 clones, with approximately 80% seen just once and approximately 2.3% held by the top ten. Study results and limitations: About 25% of private leukemic clonotypes occurred rarely in other patients' non-leukemic repertoires. Top patient clones used TRBV06 genes more often: 8/27 versus 2/35 in controls.

Sequencing was performed on CD4+ T cells from blood buffy coats. This clonotype was obtained from a human donor in good health. The chain combines TRBV7-9 with TRBJ2-2; D ambiguous. CDR3 nucleotide sequence: TGTGCCAGCAGCTCAGACACCGGGGAGCTGTTTTTT. Its protein product is CASSSDTGELFF.